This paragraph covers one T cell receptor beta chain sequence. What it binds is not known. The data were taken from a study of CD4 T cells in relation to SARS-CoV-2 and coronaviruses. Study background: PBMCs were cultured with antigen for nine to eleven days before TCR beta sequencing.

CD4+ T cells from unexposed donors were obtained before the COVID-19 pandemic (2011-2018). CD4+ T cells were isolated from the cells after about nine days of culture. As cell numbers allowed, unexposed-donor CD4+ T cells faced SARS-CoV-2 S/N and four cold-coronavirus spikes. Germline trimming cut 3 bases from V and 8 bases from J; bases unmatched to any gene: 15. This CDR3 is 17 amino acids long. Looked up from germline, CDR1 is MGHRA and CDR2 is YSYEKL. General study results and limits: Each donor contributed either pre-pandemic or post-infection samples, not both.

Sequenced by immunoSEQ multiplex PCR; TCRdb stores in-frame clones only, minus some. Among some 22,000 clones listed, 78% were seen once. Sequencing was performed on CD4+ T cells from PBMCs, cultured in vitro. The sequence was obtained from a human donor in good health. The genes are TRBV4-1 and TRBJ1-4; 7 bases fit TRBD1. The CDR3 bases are TGCGCCAGCAGCCATAAATCTCAACAGGGGTACCGAGAAAAACTGTTTTTT. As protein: CASSHKSQQGYREKLFF.